The clone carrying this T cell receptor beta chain has just a few counts. CDR3 length equals 16 residues. Germline V gene sequence: CDR1 LNHDA, CDR2 SQIVND (reference sequence). V shed 7 bases, J shed 1 base, and the junction held 8 bases outside the gene matches. Both iRepertoire HTBI primers and Arm-PCR of CDR3 regions were used to build the TCR beta libraries. TCRdb called the multiplex PCR reads again in MiXCR, with one record for every CDR3 protein. Of hundreds of thousands of distinct CDR3 sequences listed, over 15% are singletons. This record belongs to a study of regulatory T cells in long-lasting Graves disease. Time point reported: newly diagnosed GD, antithyroid drugs for less than 3 months. TCR sequences were obtained from RNA taken from PBMCs. The same sample was also used in a study of T cells in Graves' hyperthyroidism and ophthalmopathy.

The material sequenced was peripheral blood mononuclear cells (PBMCs), taken at new diagnosis, from a patient treated with antithyroid drugs. The chain is built from TRBV19 and TRBJ2-2, with 8 bases that match TRBD2. The clonotype comes from a woman in her thirties with Graves disease. CDR3 DNA sequence: TGTGCCAGTAATGCGGATACTAGCGGGAACACCGGGGAGCTGTTTTTT. Protein product: CASNADTSGNTGELFF.